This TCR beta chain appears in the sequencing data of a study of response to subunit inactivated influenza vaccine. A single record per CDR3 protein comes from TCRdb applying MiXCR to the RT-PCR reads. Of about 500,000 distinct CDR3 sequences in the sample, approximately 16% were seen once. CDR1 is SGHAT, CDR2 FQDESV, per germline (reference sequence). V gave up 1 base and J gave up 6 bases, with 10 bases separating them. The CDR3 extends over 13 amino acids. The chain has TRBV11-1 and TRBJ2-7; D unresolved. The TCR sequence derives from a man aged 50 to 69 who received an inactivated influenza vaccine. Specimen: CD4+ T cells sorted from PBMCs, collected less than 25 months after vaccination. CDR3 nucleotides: TGTGCCAGCAGCTTAGGGGCTCTTCTCGAGCAGTACTTC. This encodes CASSLGALLEQYF. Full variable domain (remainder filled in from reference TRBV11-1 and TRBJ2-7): EAEVAQSPRYKITEKSQAVAFWCDPISGHATLYWYRQILGQGPELLVQFQDESVVDDSQLPKDRFSAERLKGVDSTLKIQPAELGDSAMYLCASSLGALLEQYFGPGTRLTVT.